This T cell receptor (beta chain) was sequenced for a study of T cell responses to AZD1222 COVID-19 vaccine. As for the study in general: Pooled in the analysis were second doses at about 4 or about 12 weeks.

Findings of the study overall: Increases in Spike-specific TCR breadth and depth were seen after two AZD1222 doses. Vaccine-related CD4 TCRs covered spike, predominating at 160-218 and 743-854.

Worth noting for this clone: Its target is unknown.

The assay was immunoSEQ multiplex PCR, and TCRdb's table has in-frame clones only and misses some. The repertoire has 100,000 or so clones, 84% of them found once; the top ten carry over 15%. The receptor was isolated from an adult in good health. The sample was peripheral blood, taken on day 0 of AZD1222 vaccination.

CDR3 DNA: TGTGCCAGCAGCCCCAGGGCCTTACCGGGACCCCTATCCTACAATGAGCAGTTCTTC. It translates to CASSPRALPGPLSYNEQFF. The gene calls are TRBV3-1 (or the pseudogene TRBV3-2) and TRBJ2-1; TRBD1 or TRBD2 may be the D gene (5 bases each). The CDR3 spans 19 residues. V lost 4 bases and J lost 1, with 23 bases in between. Germline CDR1 is LGHDT and CDR2 is YNNKEL (reference sequence).